The next 15 T cell receptor beta chains were all read from a single sample in a study of neurological immune-mediated disorders. TCRdb ran MiXCR on the 5' RACE reads and lists one entry per CDR3 protein. The sample carries about 76,000 distinct CDR3 sequences, 15% to 20% recorded once. Material for sequencing was PBMCs. All receptors come from a woman in her thirties or forties in good health.

The table lists this clonotype with many counts. V usage is TRBV12-3 or TRBV12-4 and J usage is TRBJ2-2; a weak D match, TRBD1 (6 bases). The CDR3 covers 14 residues. Trimming cost V 6 bases and J 5 bases, with 13 bases left between them. For the CDR3, the DNA is TGTGCCAGCAGATCTGGACAGATTACCGGGGAGCTGTTTTTT. Its protein is CASRSGQITGELFF.

Ten or more counts support this clonotype. This chain connects TRBV6-5 to TRBJ1-1; 8 positions match TRBD1. The ends lost 6 bases at V and 5 bases at J; junction bases unmatched: 5. There are 13 residues in the CDR3. Germline-derived CDR1 and CDR2 are MNHEY and SVGAGI. CDR3 bases: TGTGCCAGCAGAACAGGGGGGGGGACTGAAGCTTTCTTT. This codes for CASRTGGGTEAFF.

This clonotype was seen at least ten times. The chain links TRBV10-3 to TRBJ2-7; 11 bases align to TRBD1. Trimming took 6 bases from V and 7 from J; bases not matched to a gene: 8. The CDR3 has 14 residues. Germline-derived CDR1 and CDR2 are ENHRY and SYGVKD. This CDR3 reads CAIRTPGQGDEQYF. The DNA for the CDR3 is TGTGCCATCAGGACTCCGGGACAGGGGGATGAGCAGTACTTC.

There are many counts of this clonotype. This sequence joins TRBV14 and TRBJ2-1; D possibly corresponds to TRBD1 (6 bases). The CDR3 loop spans 17 amino acids. V lost 2 bases, J lost 3 bases, and 17 bases lay in between. The germline V gene encodes CDR1 SGHDN and CDR2 FVKESK. CDR3 in amino acids: CASSQFYRDKGYNEQFF. The CDR3 DNA reads as TGTGCCAGCAGCCAATTCTACAGGGATAAAGGCTACAATGAGCAGTTCTTC.

There are many counts of this clonotype. The chain has TRBV5-1 and TRBJ1-2; D gene uncertain. Trimming cost V 4 bases and J 0 bases, with 10 bases left between them. The CDR3 is 14 amino acids. Germline assignment: CDR1 SGHRS and CDR2 YFSETQ. The CDR3 DNA sequence: TGCGCCAGCAGCCCCGACGGTACTAACTATGGCTACACCTTC. This translates into CASSPDGTNYGYTF. Variable domain in full (rest from reference TRBV5-1 and TRBJ1-2): KAGVTQTPRYLIKTRGQQVTLSCSPISGHRSVSWYQQTPGQGLQFLFEYFSETQRNKGNFPGRFSGRQFSNSRSEMNVSTLELGDSALYLCASSPDGTNYGYTFGSGTRLTVV.

This chain uses TRBV10-3 with TRBJ2-3; 12 positions agree with TRBD1. Germline lookup yields CDR1 ENHRY and CDR2 SYGVKD. Trimming cost V 5 bases and J 11 bases; bases outside gene matches: 14. CDR3 length: 16 amino acids. The CDR3 sequence is CAISLGTGGFSGEQYF. CDR3 sequence (DNA): TGTGCCATCAGTCTTGGGACAGGGGGCTTCTCCGGGGAGCAGTATTTT.

This clonotype appeared many times. The CDR3 DNA sequence: TGTGCCAGCAGCCAAGGGGGACAAATTCTCGGGGAGCTGTTTTTT. Protein product: CASSQGGQILGELFF. The chain links TRBV3-1 to TRBJ2-2, with a tentative D call TRBD1 (6 bases). This CDR3 comprises 15 residues. Per germline, CDR1 LGHDT and CDR2 YNNKEL (reference sequence). The ends were cut back, 1 base at V and 7 bases at J, with 13 bases in the middle.

This clonotype was found many times. The chain joins TRBV7-2 to TRBJ2-3; the D is unclear. Trimming took 2 bases from V and 1 from J, leaving 7 bases between them. The germline gives CDR1 SGHTA, CDR2 FQGNSA. The CDR3 sequence is 14 residues long. The DNA of the CDR3 is TGTGCCAGCAGCTTACTCCTCGGCACAGATACGCAGTATTTT. Translated: CASSLLLGTDTQYF.

V gene TRBV20-1 combines with J gene TRBJ2-7; TRBD2 might be the D (5 bases). The V gene's germline CDR1 is DFQATT and CDR2 SNEGSKA (reference sequence). The CDR3 contains 13 residues. The CDR3 DNA follows: TGCATCGGGTCTAGCCGTTCCTCCTACGAGCAGTACGTC. As protein: CIGSSRSSYEQYV.

This clonotype was recorded many times. V gene TRBV7-2 combines with J gene TRBJ2-3, with D maybe TRBD2 (6 bases). CDR1 is SGHTA, CDR2 FQGNSA, per germline. Trimming left V 4 bases short and J 1 base short, with 12 bases between. The CDR3 contains 15 residues. CDR3 nucleotides: TGTGCCAGCAGCTACTCTAGCGATCGCACAGATACGCAGTATTTT. It yields the protein CASSYSSDRTDTQYF.

This clonotype has at least ten counts. The V and J genes are TRBV9 and TRBJ2-3; no firm D call. The ends were cut back, 4 bases at V and 3 bases at J, with 15 bases in the middle. The V gene's germline CDR1 is SGDLS and CDR2 YYNGEE. The CDR3 runs to 15 residues. The CDR3: CASSPNPDSTDTQYF. CDR3 DNA sequence: TGTGCCAGCAGCCCAAACCCTGATAGTACAGATACGCAGTATTTT.

This chain connects TRBV19 to TRBJ1-1; D uncertain. Trimming took 4 bases from V and 4 from J, leaving 10 bases between them. Germline V gene sequence: CDR1 LNHDA, CDR2 SQIVND (reference sequence). The CDR3 consists of 13 residues. The DNA for the CDR3 is TGTGCCAGTAGTACCCCGTCCGTCACTGAAGCTTTCTTT. It yields the protein CASSTPSVTEAFF. The variable domain in full, completed from reference TRBV19 and TRBJ1-1, reads DGGITQSPKYLFRKEGQNVTLSCEQNLNHDAMYWYRQDPGQGLRLIYYSQIVNDFQKGDIAEGYSVSREKKESFPLTVTSAQKNPTAFYLCASSTPSVTEAFFGQGTRLTVV.

The table lists this clonotype with a count of one. This rearrangement joins TRBV20-1 to TRBJ2-7; D remains unclear. The CDR3 is made up of 14 amino acids. Germline CDR1 is DFQATT and CDR2 is SNEGSKA (reference sequence). CDR3 sequence: CSTIKLGTTYDQYV. The CDR3 DNA follows: TGCAGTACTATAAAGTTGGGAACTACCTACGACCAGTACGTC.

In this sample, this clonotype turned up many times. The V call is TRBV12-3 or TRBV12-4, the J call TRBJ2-1; 12 bases agree with TRBD2. The CDR3 is 15 amino acids. V shed 6 bases, J shed 8 bases, and the junction held 8 bases outside the gene matches. This CDR3 is CASRRLAGGSYEQFF. CDR3 sequence (DNA): TGTGCCAGCAGAAGGCTAGCGGGGGGGTCTTATGAGCAGTTCTTC.

Many counts were recorded for this clonotype. The chain couples TRBV5-1 to TRBJ2-1; D may be TRBD1 (5 bases). The CDR3 consists of 15 residues. Per the germline V gene, CDR1 is SGHRS and CDR2 is YFSETQ. V lost 0 bases to trimming and J lost 8 bases, with 15 bases between them. Here the CDR3 reads CASSLEGAKGDEQFF. As DNA, the CDR3 is TGCGCCAGCAGCTTGGAAGGGGCGAAAGGGGATGAGCAGTTCTTC.